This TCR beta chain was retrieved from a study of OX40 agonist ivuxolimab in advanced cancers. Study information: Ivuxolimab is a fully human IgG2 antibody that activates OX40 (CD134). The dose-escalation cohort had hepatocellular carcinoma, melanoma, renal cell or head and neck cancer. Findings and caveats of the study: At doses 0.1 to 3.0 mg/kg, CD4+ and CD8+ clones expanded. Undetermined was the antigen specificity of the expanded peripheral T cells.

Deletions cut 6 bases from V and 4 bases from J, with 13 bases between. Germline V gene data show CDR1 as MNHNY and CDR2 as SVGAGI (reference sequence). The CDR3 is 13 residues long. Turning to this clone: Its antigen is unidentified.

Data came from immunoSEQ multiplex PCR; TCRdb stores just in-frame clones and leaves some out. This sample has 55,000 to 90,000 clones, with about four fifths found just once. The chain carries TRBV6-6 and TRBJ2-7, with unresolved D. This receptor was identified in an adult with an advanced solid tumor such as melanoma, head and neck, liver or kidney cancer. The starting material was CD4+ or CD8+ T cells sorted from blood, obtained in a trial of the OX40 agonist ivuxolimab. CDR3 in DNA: TGTGCCAGCAGCCGGTCACCCCGGTACGAGCAGTACTTC. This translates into CASSRSPRYEQYF.